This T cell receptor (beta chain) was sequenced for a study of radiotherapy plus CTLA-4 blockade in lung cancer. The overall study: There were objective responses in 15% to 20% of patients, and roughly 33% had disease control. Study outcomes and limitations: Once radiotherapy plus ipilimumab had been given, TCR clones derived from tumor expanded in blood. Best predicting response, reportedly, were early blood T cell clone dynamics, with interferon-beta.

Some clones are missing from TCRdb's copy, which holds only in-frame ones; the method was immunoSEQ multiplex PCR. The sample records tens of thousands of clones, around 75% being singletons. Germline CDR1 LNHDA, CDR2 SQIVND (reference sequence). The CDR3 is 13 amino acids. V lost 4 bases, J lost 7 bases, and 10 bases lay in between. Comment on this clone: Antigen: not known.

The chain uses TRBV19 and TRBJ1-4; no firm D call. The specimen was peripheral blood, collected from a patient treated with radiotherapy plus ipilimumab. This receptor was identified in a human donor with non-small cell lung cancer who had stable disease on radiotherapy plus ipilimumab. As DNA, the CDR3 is TGTGCCAGTAGTACGTCCGGCGGTGAAAAACTGTTTTTT. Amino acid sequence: CASSTSGGEKLFF.